This TCR beta chain was recorded in a study of OX40 agonist ivuxolimab in advanced cancers. The wider study: Partial responses were observed in three patients, of whom one had hepatocellular carcinoma and two had cutaneous melanoma. Whole-study results and caveats: There were also nonresponders showing low normalized T-cell clonal expansion.

Note on this clone: Its antigen is undetermined.

Measured with immunoSEQ multiplex PCR; TCRdb has only the in-frame clones, and not every one. The table records tens of thousands of clones, over 75% of them present only once. Germline lookup yields CDR1 SGHKS and CDR2 YYEKEE (reference sequence). V was clipped by 4 bases and J by 4 bases, with 14 bases between them. CDR3 length equals 14 residues. The clonotype was recovered from an adult with an advanced solid tumor such as melanoma, head and neck, liver or kidney cancer. Specimen: CD4+ or CD8+ T cells sorted from blood, collected in a trial of the OX40 agonist ivuxolimab. The V call is TRBV5-5, the J call TRBJ1-2; D remains ambiguous. The DNA for the CDR3 is TGTGCCAGCAGCGGAGGCTCCGGTGGCTATGGCTACACCTTC. It is translated as CASSGGSGGYGYTF.